These 9 T cell receptor beta chains share one sample of origin, sequenced in a study of cytomegalovirus exposure and HLA in healthy donors. Primers included in the PCR were 60 Vbeta and 13 Jbeta primers. This table comes from immunoSEQ multiplex PCR, and its TCRdb copy is limited to in-frame clones, with some not included. Of approximately 110,000 clones listed, about 81% are singletons. The sequenced sample was PBMCs. These receptors all come from a woman aged 25 to 39 in good health and CMV-seronegative.

The chain carries TRBV5-6 and TRBJ1-1; the D gene is possibly TRBD1 (5 bases). Germline V lookup: CDR1 SGHDT, CDR2 YYEEEE. The V end lost 4 bases, the J end lost 2 bases, and 15 bases lay between the germline ends. CDR3 size: 15 residues. The CDR3 nucleotides read TGTGCCAGCAGCCGGAACTTCAGGGAAAACACTGAAGCTTTCTTT. Translation: CASSRNFRENTEAFF.

V gene TRBV9 combines with J gene TRBJ2-7; TRBD2 matches 13 bases. Per germline, CDR1 SGDLS and CDR2 YYNGEE. The ends lost 5 bases at V and 6 bases at J; junction bases unmatched: 11. The CDR3 is 16 residues long. The CDR3 loop reads CASSVGLAGVSGEQYF. The CDR3 region has the DNA TGTGCCAGCAGTGTTGGACTAGCGGGAGTATCAGGCGAGCAGTACTTC.

The V and J genes are TRBV6-5 and TRBJ2-7; TRBD2 agrees at 13 bases. Germline V gene lookup returns CDR1 MNHEY and CDR2 SVGAGI. The length of the CDR3 is 15 residues. V dropped 2 bases and J dropped 4; count of bases not matched to a gene: 2. In DNA, the CDR3 is TGTGCCAGCAGTTACCCGACTAGCGGGAGGTACGAGCAGTACTTC. This codes for CASSYPTSGRYEQYF.

This clone was recorded a few times. The rearrangement joins TRBV6-5 to TRBJ1-3; D is ambiguous. V was shortened by 5 bases and J by 0 bases, with 11 bases between the two germline ends. CDR1 is MNHEY and CDR2 is SVGAGI in the germline V gene. CDR3 size: 15 residues. In DNA, the CDR3 is TGTGCCAGCAGTGCCCCGGGTTACTCTGGAAACACCATATATTTT. It specifies CASSAPGYSGNTIYF.

V usage is TRBV6-5 and J usage is TRBJ1-2; 7 bases align to TRBD1. This CDR3 is 15 amino acids long. Germline V lookup: CDR1 MNHEY, CDR2 SVGAGI. V gave up 0 bases and J gave up 8 bases; unmatched junction bases: 9. The CDR3 nucleotides read TGTGCCAGCAGTTACTCGGAGGGGGCCGTAGGCGGCTACACCTTC. Translation: CASSYSEGAVGGYTF.

The CDR3 loop reads CASSEGQGGGQPQHF. The CDR3 coding sequence is TGCGCCAGCAGCGAGGGACAGGGAGGGGGTCAGCCCCAGCATTTT. The chain has TRBV5-1 and TRBJ1-5, with TRBD1 matching 9 bases. CDR1 is SGHRS and CDR2 is YFSETQ in the germline V gene. The ends lost 4 bases at V and 6 bases at J; junction bases unmatched: 8. This CDR3 has 15 residues.

The V call is TRBV19, the J call TRBJ2-1, with D perhaps TRBD1 (5 bases). Trimming left V 6 bases short and J 5 bases short, with 17 bases between. This CDR3 is built from 15 residues. Looked up from germline, CDR1 is LNHDA and CDR2 is SQIVND (reference sequence). In DNA form, the CDR3 reads TGTGCCAGTAGGCTCGGTGGAACAGGAGACAATGAGCAGTTCTTC. As protein: CASRLGGTGDNEQFF.

This chain connects TRBV11-3 to TRBJ2-7, with unresolved D. Looked up from germline, CDR1 is SGHNT and CDR2 is YENEEA. The V and J ends lost 8 bases and 8 bases respectively, with 22 bases between them. There are 14 residues in the CDR3. CDR3 in DNA: TGTGCCAGCCCCCCTGGTAACAGATTTAAAAAGCAGTACTTC. It codes for CASPPGNRFKKQYF.

V is TRBV5-4 and J is TRBJ2-7, with 7 bases matching TRBD2. Germline CDR1 is SGHNT and CDR2 is YYREEE (reference sequence). The CDR3 consists of 14 residues. V lost 0 bases to trimming and J lost 5 bases; unmatched junction nucleotides: 5. The CDR3 loop is CASSLDGRIDEQYF. For the CDR3, the DNA is TGTGCCAGCAGCTTGGACGGGAGGATCGACGAGCAGTACTTC.